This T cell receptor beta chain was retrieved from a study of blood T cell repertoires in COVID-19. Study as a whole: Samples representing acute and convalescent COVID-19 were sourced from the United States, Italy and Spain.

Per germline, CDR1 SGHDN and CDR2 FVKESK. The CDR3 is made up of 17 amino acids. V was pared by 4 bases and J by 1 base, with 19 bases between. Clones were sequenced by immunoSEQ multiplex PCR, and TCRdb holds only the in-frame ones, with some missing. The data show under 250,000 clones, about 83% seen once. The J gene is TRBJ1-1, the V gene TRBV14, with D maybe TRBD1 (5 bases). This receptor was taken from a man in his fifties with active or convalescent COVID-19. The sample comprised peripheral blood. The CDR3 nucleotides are TGTGCCAGCAGCCGATTAGAAAGGGGCCTAAGGAACACTGAAGCTTTCTTT. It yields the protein CASSRLERGLRNTEAFF.